The sequence of this T cell receptor (beta chain) was determined in a study of cytomegalovirus exposure and HLA in healthy donors. Regarding the study as a whole: A later analysis by the authors found several of the most significant clusters apparently linked to common viral pathogens. In a later analysis, V- and J-gene trimming of beta chains associated with a DCLRE1C missense variant, replicated independently. Accurate predictions that matched the HLA-A and HLA-B alleles of most subjects were reportedly made from TCR beta sequences. The authors assumed roughly uniform sequencing depth across donors for presence/absence analyses.

To note about this clone: Its antigen is unidentified.

The CDR3 has 14 amino acids. Trimming pared 7 bases from V and 3 bases from J, leaving 16 bases between. Germline assignment: CDR1 SNHLY and CDR2 FYNNEI. Primers included in the PCR were 60 Vbeta and 13 Jbeta primers. TCRdb's table, derived via immunoSEQ multiplex PCR, lists solely in-frame clones and lacks some. The sample has about 67,000 clones. Sequenced input: PBMCs. V is TRBV2 and J is TRBJ2-7; TRBD1 is a possible D gene (6 bases). This TCR came from a woman aged 35 to 49 in good health and CMV-seropositive. The CDR3 spells CASTLTRGGYEQYF. In DNA form, the CDR3 reads TGTGCCAGCACCCTGACACGAGGGGGCTACGAGCAGTACTTC.